These 27 T cell receptor beta chains share one sample of origin, sequenced in a study of cytomegalovirus exposure and HLA in healthy donors. The PCR used 60 Vbeta and 13 Jbeta primers. TCRdb's copy holds only in-frame clones and misses some; the assay was immunoSEQ multiplex PCR. The table includes some 140,000 clones, under 85% detected once. What was sequenced was PBMCs. The receptors were gathered from a man younger than 30 in good health and CMV-seronegative.

This clone appeared once. The rearrangement links TRBV5-6 to TRBJ1-2; D perhaps matches TRBD1 (5 bases). V lost 3 bases, J lost 0 bases, and 12 bases lay in between. The CDR3 sequence is 15 residues long. Germline lookup yields CDR1 SGHDT and CDR2 YYEEEE. CDR3 amino acids: CASSSRGGSNYGYTF. For the CDR3, the DNA is TGTGCCAGCAGCTCGAGGGGAGGGTCTAACTATGGCTACACCTTC.

The CDR3 reads CASSTTQGFSEQYF. DNA of the CDR3: TGTGCCAGTAGTACAACCCAGGGTTTCTCCGAGCAGTACTTC. V usage is TRBV19 and J usage is TRBJ2-7; D perhaps matches TRBD1 (5 bases). Trimming shortened V by 4 bases and J by 6 bases, and 16 bases separated the two germline ends. The CDR3 loop spans 14 amino acids. In germline, CDR1 is LNHDA, CDR2 SQIVND (reference sequence).

DNA of the CDR3: TGTGCCAGTAGTATAGTTGGAGGGAAACCTGCCTACGAGCAGTACTTC. As protein: CASSIVGGKPAYEQYF. The V and J genes are TRBV19 and TRBJ2-7, with D possibly matching TRBD2 (6 bases). The V and J ends lost 1 base and 2 bases respectively, with 15 bases between them. The CDR3 spans 16 residues. The germline V gene has CDR1 LNHDA and CDR2 SQIVND (reference sequence).

The chain couples TRBV2 to TRBJ1-2, with unresolved D. CDR3 length: 13 residues. CDR1 and CDR2 from the germline V gene are SNHLY and FYNNEI. Trimming stripped 4 bases from V and 8 bases from J, with 14 bases between. DNA of the CDR3: TGTGCCAGCAGTGGGCGTCAGGTGCACGGCTACACCTTC. It translates to CASSGRQVHGYTF.

The chain couples TRBV2 to TRBJ2-5; tentative D call: TRBD2 (5 bases). TRBJ2-7 matches the DNA end more closely, so the J call is doubtful. The CDR3 length is 12 residues. Per the germline V gene, CDR1 is SNHLY and CDR2 is FYNNEI. The CDR3 protein is CASSEIANEQYF. The CDR3 region has the DNA TGTGCCAGCAGTGAAATAGCGAACGAGCAGTACTTC.

The V call is TRBV7-8, the J call TRBJ1-2; possibly TRBD1 for D (6 bases). V gave up 0 bases and J gave up 2 bases, with 13 bases separating them. Per germline, CDR1 SGHVS and CDR2 FQNEAQ. The CDR3 totals 16 residues. The CDR3: CASSLAINGQNYGYTF. The CDR3, as DNA: TGTGCCAGCAGCTTAGCGATCAACGGACAGAACTATGGCTACACCTTC.

The chain uses TRBV13 and TRBJ2-7; 9 bases match TRBD1. The CDR3 runs 14 residues. J gave up 6 bases and V 0 bases, and 3 bases lay outside the gene matches. The germline CDR1 and CDR2 sequences are PRHDT and FYEKMQ (reference sequence). The CDR3 coding sequence is TGTGCCAGCAGCTTAGGACAGGGGGCGCGCGAGCAGTACTTC. It specifies CASSLGQGAREQYF.

In its sample, this clone was seen once. The rearrangement links TRBV5-6 to TRBJ2-5; D uncertain. V was trimmed by 2 bases and J by 2 bases, leaving 10 bases between them. The CDR3 runs 14 residues. CDR1 is SGHDT, CDR2 YYEEEE, per germline. This CDR3 is CASSFPNIQETQYF. CDR3 nucleotide sequence: TGTGCCAGCAGCTTTCCGAACATACAAGAGACCCAGTACTTC.

This clone appeared once. The chain carries TRBV9 and TRBJ2-5; 8 bases map to TRBD1. The CDR3 is 15 amino acids. Germline CDR1 SGDLS, CDR2 YYNGEE. Germline trimming cut 4 bases from V and 5 bases from J; bases unmatched to any gene: 10. The DNA of the CDR3 is TGTGCCAGCAGCCCCGAGCAGGGGGCCTGGGAGACCCAGTACTTC. Protein: CASSPEQGAWETQYF.

The genes are TRBV4-3 and TRBJ2-2, with 7 bases matching TRBD1. The CDR3 covers 17 residues. The germline V gene encodes CDR1 LGHNA and CDR2 YSLEER. V lost 0 bases, J lost 1 base, and 5 bases stayed unmatched. The CDR3 DNA is TGCGCCAGCAGCCAAGATCCCCACAGGGGGAACACCGGGGAGCTGTTTTTT. Amino acids: CASSQDPHRGNTGELFF.

This chain uses TRBV14 with TRBJ2-1; 8 bases map to TRBD2. Trimming at V came to 2 bases and at J to 7 bases, leaving 13 bases not matched to a gene. From germline, CDR1 is SGHDN and CDR2 FVKESK. CDR3 length: 17 amino acids. CDR3 amino acids: CASSQSRGGPRGNEQFF. The CDR3 DNA is TGTGCCAGCAGCCAATCTCGGGGGGGCCCAAGAGGGAATGAGCAGTTCTTC.

The chain links TRBV4-3 to TRBJ1-6; D is unclear. Germline V gene lookup returns CDR1 LGHNA and CDR2 YSLEER. The CDR3 runs 16 residues. V was trimmed by 4 bases and J by 0 bases, leaving 10 bases between them. The DNA for the CDR3 is TGCGCCAGCAGCCCGTCACGGGGCTCCTATAATTCACCCCTCCACTTT. It specifies CASSPSRGSYNSPLHF.

The DNA of the CDR3 is TGTGCCAGCAGCCAAGATTTCGGAGGGACCCAGTACTTC. Protein product: CASSQDFGGTQYF. The rearrangement uses TRBV14 and TRBJ2-5; TRBD2 might be the D (5 bases). The CDR3 length is 13 residues. The germline V gene has CDR1 SGHDN and CDR2 FVKESK. Trimming left V 0 bases short and J 7 bases short, with 9 bases between.

The chain joins TRBV6-1 to TRBJ1-4; 7 nucleotides line up with TRBD1. This CDR3 spans 13 amino acids. Germline assignment: CDR1 MNHNS and CDR2 SASEGT. V shed 8 bases and J 6 bases; nucleotides not matched to a gene: 6. The CDR3 loop is CASGRQGYEKLFF. The CDR3 DNA reads TGTGCCAGCGGGAGACAGGGTTATGAAAAACTGTTTTTT.

The rearrangement links TRBV2 to TRBJ2-3; D is ambiguous. The CDR3 loop spans 13 amino acids. From germline, CDR1 is SNHLY and CDR2 FYNNEI. Trimming pared 6 bases from V and 6 bases from J, leaving 13 bases between. CDR3 in DNA: TGTGCCAGCAGCAGCGTAGTGGGTGATACGCAGTATTTT. It is translated as CASSSVVGDTQYF.

This clone is a singleton in its sample. The gene calls are TRBV6-7 and TRBJ2-5; possibly TRBD2 for D (6 bases). TRBV6-7 carries the ORF label, with uncertain function. The CDR3 has 16 amino acids. V lost 7 bases and J lost 5, with 23 bases in between. Written as DNA, the CDR3 is TGTGCCAGCATCTACGGGACTTCCCGTAAAAGTGAGACCCAGTACTTC. Amino acids: CASIYGTSRKSETQYF.

The J gene is TRBJ1-2, the V gene TRBV19, with 9 positions matching TRBD1. V shed 5 bases and J 6 bases; nucleotides not matched to a gene: 13. CDR3 length equals 16 residues. In germline, CDR1 is LNHDA, CDR2 SQIVND (reference sequence). The CDR3 DNA is TGTGCCAGTAGTGCCTCCCACCCTCGGGACAGGGATGGCTACACCTTC. Protein: CASSASHPRDRDGYTF.

This clone was seen a single time. The chain employs TRBV5-1 and TRBJ2-7, with D hard to call. Germline V lookup: CDR1 SGHRS, CDR2 YFSETQ. The germline V and J ends were trimmed by 0 bases and 1 base, with 11 bases remaining between them. The CDR3 extends over 15 amino acids. The CDR3 here is CASSLVPQVSYEQYF. The CDR3 coding sequence is TGCGCCAGCAGCTTGGTACCTCAGGTATCCTACGAGCAGTACTTC.

Details on this clone: The junction departs from the called germline gene at one end, perhaps through a read error. The rearrangement joins TRBV7-7 to TRBJ2-3; a possible D gene is TRBD1 (5 bases). CDR3 length: 13 residues. The germline CDR1 and CDR2 sequences are SSHAT and FNYEAQ (reference sequence). CDR3 protein: CASSLGRGDTQYF. The CDR3 region has the DNA TGTGCTAGCAGCTTAGGTAGGGGAGATACGCAGTATTTT.

The chain employs TRBV7-2 and TRBJ2-1; 7 bases align to TRBD1. Germline loops: CDR1 SGHTA, CDR2 FQGNSA. The CDR3 has 16 amino acids. The V gene end was trimmed by 6 bases and the J gene end by 4 bases; junction bases not matched to a gene: 12. The CDR3 coding sequence is TGTGCCAGCAGATTCGAACCGGGACAGATATACAATGAGCAGTTCTTC. It yields the protein CASRFEPGQIYNEQFF.

The chain employs TRBV5-1 and TRBJ1-1; a weak D match, TRBD1 (5 bases). The CDR3 loop spans 14 amino acids. CDR1 is SGHRS, CDR2 YFSETQ, per germline. V lost 0 bases and J lost 1, with 7 bases in between. The CDR3 is CASSLGGENTEAFF. The DNA for the CDR3 is TGCGCCAGCAGCTTGGGGGGGGAGAACACTGAAGCTTTCTTT. Combining the CDR3 with reference TRBV5-1 and TRBJ1-1 gives the whole variable domain KAGVTQTPRYLIKTRGQQVTLSCSPISGHRSVSWYQQTPGQGLQFLFEYFSETQRNKGNFPGRFSGRQFSNSRSEMNVSTLELGDSALYLCASSLGGENTEAFFGQGTRLTVV.

The DNA for the CDR3 is TGTGCCAGCAGTGACAGGGGGCTCTATAATTCACCCCTCCACTTT. This codes for CASSDRGLYNSPLHF. This chain connects TRBV27 to TRBJ1-6; 10 positions match TRBD1. The CDR3 sequence is 15 residues long. Germline V gene data show CDR1 as MNHEY and CDR2 as SMNVEV (reference sequence). The J segment lost 3 bases and the V segment lost 5 bases, leaving 1 base of the junction unmatched.

V usage is TRBV18 and J usage is TRBJ1-1; 9 nucleotides align to TRBD1. Germline CDR1 is KGHSH and CDR2 is LQKENI. The ends lost 6 bases at V and 2 bases at J; junction bases unmatched: 7. CDR3 size: 15 residues. CDR3 in amino acids: CASSRTGALNTEAFF. The CDR3 bases are TGTGCCAGCTCTCGGACAGGGGCCCTTAACACTGAAGCTTTCTTT.

V is TRBV5-6 and J is TRBJ2-5; D unresolved. The CDR3 has 14 residues. Trimming left V 7 bases short and J 1 base short, with 14 bases between. Germline loops: CDR1 SGHDT, CDR2 YYEEEE. This CDR3 is CASGEVLVQETQYF. The DNA for the CDR3 is TGTGCCAGCGGCGAGGTGCTAGTCCAAGAGACCCAGTACTTC.

The V call is TRBV6-5, the J call TRBJ2-1; TRBD1 matches 7 bases. The V and J ends lost 5 bases and 3 bases, in that order; junction bases with no gene match: 4. The CDR3 consists of 14 residues. Looked up from germline, CDR1 is MNHEY and CDR2 is SVGAGI. CDR3 loop: CASSQGDSYNEQFF. The DNA for the CDR3 is TGTGCCAGCAGTCAAGGGGACAGCTACAATGAGCAGTTCTTC.

J is TRBJ1-2 and V is TRBV5-5, with unresolved D. The CDR3 loop spans 13 amino acids. Per the germline V gene, CDR1 is SGHKS and CDR2 is YYEKEE (reference sequence). V lost 4 bases and J 2 bases, leaving 9 bases between the germline ends. The CDR3 DNA reads as TGTGCCAGCAGCGGACTTTCCAACTATGGCTACACCTTC. Translating gives CASSGLSNYGYTF.

The chain joins TRBV27 to TRBJ2-7, with D perhaps matching TRBD1 (5 bases). Per the germline V gene, CDR1 is MNHEY and CDR2 is SMNVEV (reference sequence). Trimming removed 6 bases from V and 3 bases from J, with 15 bases in between. The CDR3 is 14 residues long. This CDR3 reads CASSPVRVGYEQYF. CDR3 sequence (DNA): TGTGCCAGCAGCCCGGTCAGGGTTGGCTACGAGCAGTACTTC.